A selection of T cell receptor beta chains follows, all from one sample in a study of cytomegalovirus exposure and HLA in healthy donors. Clones were read by immunoSEQ multiplex PCR, and TCRdb kept only the in-frame ones, dropping some. The sample yields about 240,000 clones, 82% seen once. The sample consisted of PBMCs. The receptors shown here come from a woman aged 40 to 55 in good health and CMV-seropositive. Both conserved end residues are part of each CDR3. D genes are given only for firm matches. Not every row has a clone size; where given, it reads once, few, many or a size class.

v_gene: TRBV7-3; d_gene: .; abundance: .; j_gene: TRBJ1-1; CDR3nt: TGTGCCAGCAGCTTGGGTGGAGACACTGAAGCTTTCTTT; CDR3aa: CASSLGGDTEAFF
v_gene: TRBV13; d_gene: TRBD2; abundance: .; j_gene: TRBJ2-1; CDR3nt: TGTGCCAGCAGCTTACGACTAGCTGGCTCCTACAATGAGCAGTTCTTC; CDR3aa: CASSLRLAGSYNEQFF
v_gene: TRBV5-1; d_gene: TRBD2; abundance: .; j_gene: TRBJ2-3; CDR3nt: TGCGCCAGCAGGACTAGCGGGGGGGCAGCAGATACGCAGTATTTT; CDR3aa: CASRTSGGAADTQYF
v_gene: TRBV27; d_gene: TRBD1; abundance: .; j_gene: TRBJ1-1; CDR3nt: TGTGCCAGCAGTTTAAAGACAGGGGGGGCGCGGAGGACTGAAGCTTTCTTT; CDR3aa: CASSLKTGGARRTEAFF
v_gene: TRBV19; d_gene: .; abundance: .; j_gene: TRBJ2-7; CDR3nt: TGTGCCAGTAGTAGGGGCCCCGGGGGTTCGGGATACGAGCAGTACTTC; CDR3aa: CASSRGPGGSGYEQYF
v_gene: TRBV14; d_gene: .; abundance: .; j_gene: TRBJ1-6; CDR3nt: TGTGCCAGCAGCCAAGTTCTGGGGAGTTCACCCCTCCACTTT; CDR3aa: CASSQVLGSSPLHF
v_gene: TRBV28; d_gene: .; abundance: .; j_gene: TRBJ1-5; CDR3nt: TGTGCCAGCAGTTTATTATCTGCGTTCCAGCCCCAGCATTTT; CDR3aa: CASSLLSAFQPQHF
v_gene: TRBV5-6; d_gene: TRBD1; abundance: .; j_gene: TRBJ1-2; CDR3nt: TGTGCCAGCAGCCCTAAGACAGGGCACTTGCGTGGCTACACCTTC; CDR3aa: CASSPKTGHLRGYTF
v_gene: TRBV7-6; d_gene: TRBD1; abundance: .; j_gene: TRBJ2-2; CDR3nt: TGTGCCAGCAGCTCCGGGACAGGGATAATGGCGGCCACCGGGGAGCTGTTTTTT; CDR3aa: CASSSGTGIMAATGELFF
v_gene: TRBV19; d_gene: .; abundance: .; j_gene: TRBJ2-2; CDR3nt: TGTGCCAGTACGATGGGAGGCCTCACCGGGGAGCTGTTTTTT; CDR3aa: CASTMGGLTGELFF
v_gene: TRBV7-9; d_gene: TRBD2; abundance: few; j_gene: TRBJ2-3; CDR3nt: TGTGCCAGCAGCTTGGTAGCGGGTACGGATACGCAGTATTTT; CDR3aa: CASSLVAGTDTQYF
v_gene: TRBV11-2; d_gene: TRBD2; abundance: once; j_gene: TRBJ2-7; CDR3nt: TGTGCCAGCAGCTTACCTAGCGGGAGCTACGAGCAGTACTTC; CDR3aa: CASSLPSGSYEQYF
v_gene: TRBV5-1; d_gene: .; abundance: .; j_gene: TRBJ1-2; CDR3nt: TGCGCCAGCAGCTTTCAGGGGCAGGATGGCTACACCTTC; CDR3aa: CASSFQGQDGYTF
v_gene: TRBV7-3; d_gene: .; abundance: .; j_gene: TRBJ2-7; CDR3nt: TGTGCCAGCAGCTTACAGGGTGGGACCTACGAGCAGTACTTC; CDR3aa: CASSLQGGTYEQYF
v_gene: TRBV5-1; d_gene: .; abundance: .; j_gene: TRBJ2-7; CDR3nt: TGCGCCAGCAGCTTCCGAGGGAGCGGTTCCTACGAGCAGTACTTC; CDR3aa: CASSFRGSGSYEQYF
v_gene: TRBV7-9; d_gene: .; abundance: .; j_gene: TRBJ1-3; CDR3nt: TGTGCCAGCAGCGAGGGCCGCGAGGCCCTCATTTTCTCTGGAAACACCATATATTTT; CDR3aa: CASSEGREALIFSGNTIYF
v_gene: TRBV15; d_gene: TRBD1; abundance: .; j_gene: TRBJ2-7; CDR3nt: TGTGCCACCATGGGAATAGGGGGACAGCTAAAGCCCTACGAGCAGTACTTC; CDR3aa: CATMGIGGQLKPYEQYF
v_gene: TRBV25-1; d_gene: .; abundance: few; j_gene: TRBJ2-4; CDR3nt: TGTGCCAGCAGTGAAGTCAGCATTCAGTACTTC; CDR3aa: CASSEVSIQYF
v_gene: TRBV7-3; d_gene: TRBD2; abundance: .; j_gene: TRBJ2-3; CDR3nt: TGTGCCAGCAGCTGGACTAGCGCACCGAGCACAGATACGCAGTATTTT; CDR3aa: CASSWTSAPSTDTQYF
v_gene: TRBV30; d_gene: .; abundance: .; j_gene: TRBJ1-2; CDR3nt: TGTGCCTGGAGTGACGGGTATGGCTACACCTTC; CDR3aa: CAWSDGYGYTF
v_gene: TRBV27; d_gene: TRBD1; abundance: .; j_gene: TRBJ1-2; CDR3nt: TGTGCCAGCAGTTCTTTACAGGACAGGGCTAACTATGGCTACACCTTC; CDR3aa: CASSSLQDRANYGYTF
v_gene: TRBV9; d_gene: .; abundance: .; j_gene: TRBJ2-1; CDR3nt: TGTGCCAGCAGCATCTCTTTGAGCAACGAGCAGTTCTTC; CDR3aa: CASSISLSNEQFF
v_gene: TRBV28; d_gene: TRBD1; abundance: once; j_gene: TRBJ1-1; CDR3nt: TGTGCCAGCAGACTCAGGGGGCTGGGGACTGAAGCTTTCTTT; CDR3aa: CASRLRGLGTEAFF
v_gene: TRBV10-3; d_gene: TRBD1; abundance: .; j_gene: TRBJ1-1; CDR3nt: TGTGCCATCAGCGAGCCGGGACAGCAGAACACTGAAGCTTTCTTT; CDR3aa: CAISEPGQQNTEAFF
v_gene: TRBV27; d_gene: TRBD1; abundance: .; j_gene: TRBJ2-7; CDR3nt: TGTGCCAGCAGGCAACCGGGACAGGCGTCCTACGAGCAGTACTTC; CDR3aa: CASRQPGQASYEQYF
v_gene: TRBV6-5; d_gene: TRBD2; abundance: .; j_gene: TRBJ2-5; CDR3nt: TGTGCCAGCAGTTTTGGGACTAGCGGGCAAGAGACCCAGTACTTC; CDR3aa: CASSFGTSGQETQYF